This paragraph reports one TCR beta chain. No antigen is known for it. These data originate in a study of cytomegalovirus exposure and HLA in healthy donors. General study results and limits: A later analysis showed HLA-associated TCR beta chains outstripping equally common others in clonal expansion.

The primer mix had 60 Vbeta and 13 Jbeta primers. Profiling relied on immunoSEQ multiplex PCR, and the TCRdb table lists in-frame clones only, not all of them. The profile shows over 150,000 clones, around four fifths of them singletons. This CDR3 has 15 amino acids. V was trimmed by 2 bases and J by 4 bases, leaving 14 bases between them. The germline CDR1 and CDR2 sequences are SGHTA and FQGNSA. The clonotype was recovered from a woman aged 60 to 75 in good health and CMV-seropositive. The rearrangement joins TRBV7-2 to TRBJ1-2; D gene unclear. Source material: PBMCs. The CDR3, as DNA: TGTGCCAGCAGCTTACCGGGAGACCAACGCTATGGCTACACCTTC. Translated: CASSLPGDQRYGYTF.